The 10 T cell receptor beta chains presented below share a single source sample, sequenced in a study of early T cells in non-severe SARS-CoV-2 infection. TCRdb analysed the 5' RACE reads with MiXCR anew, one entry per CDR3 protein. Of tens of thousands of distinct CDR3 sequences listed, about 9.1% are singletons. The sequencing sample was made of whole blood. These receptors were obtained from an adult who was a healthcare worker with PCR-confirmed SARS-CoV-2 infection or an uninfected control (not recorded which).

This clonotype was counted at least ten times. The rearrangement uses TRBV5-6 and TRBJ1-1, with 7 nucleotides matching TRBD1. Germline V gene data show CDR1 as SGHDT and CDR2 as YYEEEE. The CDR3 is made up of 16 amino acids. V lost 4 bases to trimming and J lost 8 bases; unmatched junction nucleotides: 17. The CDR3 region has the DNA TGTGCCAGCAGCCCAAACTTTGGTGCAGGGGGTGAGGAAGCTTTCTTT. Translated: CASSPNFGAGGEEAFF.

There are many counts of this clonotype. This chain links TRBV20-1 with TRBJ2-4; the D call may be TRBD1 or TRBD2 (5 bases each). Germline V CDR1 and CDR2: DFQATT, SNEGSKA (reference sequence). The ends were cut back, 4 bases at V and 4 bases at J, with 14 bases in the middle. CDR3 size: 14 residues. Here the CDR3 DNA reads TGCAGTGCTATAATACCGGGACGGAAAAACATTCAGTACTTC. This translates into CSAIIPGRKNIQYF.

V usage is TRBV13 and J usage is TRBJ2-3; TRBD1 matches 7 bases. V trimming: 4 bases; J trimming: 4 bases; junction bases outside the gene matches: 5. The CDR3 length is 14 residues. Looked up from germline, CDR1 is PRHDT and CDR2 is FYEKMQ (reference sequence). CDR3: CASSSDQGADTQYF. CDR3 nucleotide sequence: TGTGCCAGCAGCTCAGACCAGGGGGCAGATACGCAGTATTTT.

The chain employs TRBV3-1 and TRBJ2-1; 9 bases line up with TRBD2. The V segment lost 6 bases and the J segment 10 bases; nucleotides outside the gene matches: 4. This CDR3 has 12 amino acids. The germline V gene encodes CDR1 LGHDT and CDR2 YNNKEL (reference sequence). For the CDR3, the DNA is TGTGCCAGCAGTTGGACTAGCGTAGAGCAGTTCTTC. It specifies CASSWTSVEQFF.

This clonotype has at least ten counts. The chain links TRBV5-4 to TRBJ1-1, with 12 bases that match TRBD1. The CDR3 totals 16 residues. J gave up 0 bases and V 4 bases, and 4 bases lay outside the gene matches. CDR1 is SGHNT, CDR2 YYREEE, per germline (reference sequence). The CDR3 DNA reads as TGTGCCAGCAGCGCGGGACAGGGGGCCATGAACACTGAAGCTTTCTTT. Amino acid sequence: CASSAGQGAMNTEAFF.

This clonotype was seen repeatedly, ten times or more. V gene TRBV5-1 combines with J gene TRBJ2-2, with D unresolved. Trimming took 9 bases from V and 7 from J, leaving 19 bases between them. Germline V gene lookup returns CDR1 SGHRS and CDR2 YFSETQ. This CDR3 contains 14 residues. The CDR3 loop is CATQLNRADGELFF. The CDR3 DNA reads as TGCGCCACTCAACTAAACCGGGCCGACGGGGAGCTGTTTTTT. The whole variable domain, remainder taken from reference TRBV5-1 and TRBJ2-2, is KAGVTQTPRYLIKTRGQQVTLSCSPISGHRSVSWYQQTPGQGLQFLFEYFSETQRNKGNFPGRFSGRQFSNSRSEMNVSTLELGDSALYLCATQLNRADGELFFGEGSRLTVL.

This clonotype was found many times. The CDR3 nucleotides are TGTGCCAGCAGCGTAAGACTAGCGGGAGACCACGAGCAGTACTTC. Translating gives CASSVRLAGDHEQYF. The chain has TRBV7-2 and TRBJ2-7, with TRBD2 matching over 12 bases. Germline CDR1 reads SGHTA; CDR2 reads FQGNSA. The junction had 7 bases not matched to a gene; V was cut back by 5 bases and J by 5 bases. The CDR3 extends over 15 amino acids.

This clonotype has ten or more counts. The gene calls are TRBV29-1 and TRBJ2-2; D gene ambiguous. Trimming cost V 7 bases and J 7 bases, with 13 bases left between them. The CDR3 has 12 residues. Germline values: CDR1 SQVTM, CDR2 ANQGSEA. The CDR3: CSAGPSGGELFF. CDR3 DNA sequence: TGCAGCGCCGGGCCCTCGGGCGGGGAGCTGTTTTTT.

This clonotype appeared a few times. The J gene is TRBJ1-2, the V gene TRBV6-5; D remains ambiguous. The CDR3 totals 13 residues. Germline CDR1 is MNHEY and CDR2 is SVGAGI. V was trimmed by 6 bases and J by 2 bases, leaving 10 bases between them. This CDR3 reads CASRLSRNYGYTF. CDR3 nucleotide sequence: TGTGCCAGCAGGTTAAGCAGGAACTATGGCTACACCTTC.

Ten or more counts support this clonotype. J is TRBJ2-6 and V is TRBV5-4, with D tentatively TRBD1 (5 bases). This CDR3 has 16 amino acids. Between the trimmed V and J ends, which lost 4 bases and 0 bases, there was a span of 11 bases. Germline V lookup: CDR1 SGHNT, CDR2 YYREEE (reference sequence). The CDR3 spells CASSRLGVSGANVLTF. DNA of the CDR3: TGTGCCAGCAGCCGGCTAGGGGTCTCTGGGGCCAACGTCCTGACTTTC.